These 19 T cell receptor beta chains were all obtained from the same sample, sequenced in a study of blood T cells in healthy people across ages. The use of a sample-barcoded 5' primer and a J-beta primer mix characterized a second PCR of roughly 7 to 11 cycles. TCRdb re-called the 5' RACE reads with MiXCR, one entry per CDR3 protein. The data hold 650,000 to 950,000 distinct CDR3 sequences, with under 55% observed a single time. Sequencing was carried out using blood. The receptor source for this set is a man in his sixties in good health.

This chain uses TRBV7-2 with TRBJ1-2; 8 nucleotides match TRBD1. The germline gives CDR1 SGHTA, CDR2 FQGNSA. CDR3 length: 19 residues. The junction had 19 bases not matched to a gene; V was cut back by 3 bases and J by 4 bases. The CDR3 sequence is CASSFRGGSGTGLLYGYTF. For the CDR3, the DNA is TGTGCCAGCAGCTTTAGAGGGGGATCCGGGACAGGCCTTCTCTATGGCTACACCTTC.

The CDR3 sequence is CASSLASGFYGYTF. CDR3 sequence (DNA): TGTGCCAGCAGCTTAGCCTCAGGTTTCTATGGCTACACCTTC. The chain is built from TRBV7-9 and TRBJ1-2; no reliable D call. The CDR3 contains 14 residues. V lost 0 bases and J lost 4, with 9 bases in between. From germline, CDR1 is SEHNR and CDR2 FQNEAQ (reference sequence).

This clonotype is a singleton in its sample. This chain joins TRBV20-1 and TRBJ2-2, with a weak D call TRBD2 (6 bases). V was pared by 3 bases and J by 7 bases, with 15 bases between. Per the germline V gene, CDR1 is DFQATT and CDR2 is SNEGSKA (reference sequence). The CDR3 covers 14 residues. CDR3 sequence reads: CSARIGTGSGELFF. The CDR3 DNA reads TGCAGTGCTAGGATCGGGACCGGGAGCGGGGAGCTGTTTTTT.

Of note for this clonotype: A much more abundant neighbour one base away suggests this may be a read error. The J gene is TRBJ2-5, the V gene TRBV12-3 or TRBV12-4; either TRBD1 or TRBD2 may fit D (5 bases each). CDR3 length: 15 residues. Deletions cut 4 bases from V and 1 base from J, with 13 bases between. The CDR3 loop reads CASSSGPAAQETQYF. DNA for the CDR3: TGTGCCAGCAGTTCGGGACCAGCGGCCCAAGAGACCCAGTACTTC.

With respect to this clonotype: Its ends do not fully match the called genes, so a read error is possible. The CDR3 sequence is CAGSPRGYGTEAFF. As DNA, the CDR3 is TGTGCCGGCAGCCCCAGGGGCTACGGCACTGAAGCTTTCTTT. V is TRBV7-9 and J is TRBJ1-1; perhaps TRBD1 as D (6 bases). The CDR3 spans 14 residues. The V gene's germline CDR1 is SEHNR and CDR2 FQNEAQ (reference sequence). Complete variable domain (other parts from reference TRBV7-9 and TRBJ1-1): DTGVSQNPRHKITKRGQNVTFRCDPISEHNRLYWYRQTLGQGPEFLTYFQNEAQLEKSRLLSDRFSAERPKGSFSTLEIQRTEQGDSAMYLCAGSPRGYGTEAFFGQGTRLTVV.

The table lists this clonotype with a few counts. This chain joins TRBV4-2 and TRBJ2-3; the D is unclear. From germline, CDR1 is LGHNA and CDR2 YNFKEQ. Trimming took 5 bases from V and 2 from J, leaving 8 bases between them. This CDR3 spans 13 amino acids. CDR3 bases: TGTGCCAGCAGCGCAGGCCACACAGATACGCAGTATTTT. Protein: CASSAGHTDTQYF.

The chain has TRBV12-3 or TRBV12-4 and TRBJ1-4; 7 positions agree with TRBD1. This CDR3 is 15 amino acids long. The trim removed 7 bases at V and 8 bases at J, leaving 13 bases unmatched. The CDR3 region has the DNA TGTGCCAGCACCCTACACAGGGGAGGGCTAGAAAAACTGTTTTTT. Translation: CASTLHRGGLEKLFF.

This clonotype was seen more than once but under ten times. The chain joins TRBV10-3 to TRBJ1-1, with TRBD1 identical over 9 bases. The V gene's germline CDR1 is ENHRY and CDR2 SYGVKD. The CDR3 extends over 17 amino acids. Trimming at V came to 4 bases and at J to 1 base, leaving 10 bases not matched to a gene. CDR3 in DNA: TGTGCCATCAGTGCGGGACAGGGTCGGTCAAAGAACACTGAAGCTTTCTTT. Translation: CAISAGQGRSKNTEAFF.

CDR3 nucleotide sequence: TGTGCCAGCAGCTCCAACACGGGAGAGGTCTACGAGCAGTACTTC. Its protein product is CASSSNTGEVYEQYF. The gene calls are TRBV7-2 and TRBJ2-7; maybe TRBD2 (6 bases). This CDR3 contains 15 residues. Trimming removed 4 bases at V and 3 bases at J, with 16 bases between. Looked up from germline, CDR1 is SGHTA and CDR2 is FQGNSA.

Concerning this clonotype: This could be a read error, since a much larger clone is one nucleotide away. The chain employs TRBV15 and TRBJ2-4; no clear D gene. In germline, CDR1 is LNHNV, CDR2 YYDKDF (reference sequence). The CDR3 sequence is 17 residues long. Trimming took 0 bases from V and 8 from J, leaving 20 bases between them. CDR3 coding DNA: TGTGCCACCAGCAGAGATCACCCCCAGGCGGTGGAAGACATTCAGTACTTC. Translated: CATSRDHPQAVEDIQYF.

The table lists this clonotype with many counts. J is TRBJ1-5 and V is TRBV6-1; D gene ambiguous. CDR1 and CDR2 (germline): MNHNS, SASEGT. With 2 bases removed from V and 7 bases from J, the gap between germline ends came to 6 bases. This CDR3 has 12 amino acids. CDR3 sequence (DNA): TGTGCCAGCAGTGAACCTGGACAGCCCCAGCATTTT. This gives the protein CASSEPGQPQHF.

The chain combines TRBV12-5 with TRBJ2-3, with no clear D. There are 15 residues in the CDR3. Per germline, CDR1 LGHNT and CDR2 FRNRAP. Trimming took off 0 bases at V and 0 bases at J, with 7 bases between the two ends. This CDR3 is CASGLVHSSTDTQYF. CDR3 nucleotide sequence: TGTGCTAGTGGTTTGGTACATTCTAGCACAGATACGCAGTATTTT.

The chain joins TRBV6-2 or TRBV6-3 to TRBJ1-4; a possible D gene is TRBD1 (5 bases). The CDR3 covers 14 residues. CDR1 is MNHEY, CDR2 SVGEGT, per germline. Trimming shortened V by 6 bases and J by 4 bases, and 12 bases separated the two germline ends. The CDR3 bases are TGTGCCAGCAGCTCCGGGACTTTTAATGAAAAACTGTTTTTT. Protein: CASSSGTFNEKLFF.

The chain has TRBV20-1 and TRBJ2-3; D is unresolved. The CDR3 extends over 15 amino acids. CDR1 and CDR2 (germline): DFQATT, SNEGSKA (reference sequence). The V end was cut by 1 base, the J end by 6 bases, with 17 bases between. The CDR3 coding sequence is TGCAGTGCTAGAGTTTTAGGCCAAGCTTCGGATACGCAGTATTTT. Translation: CSARVLGQASDTQYF.

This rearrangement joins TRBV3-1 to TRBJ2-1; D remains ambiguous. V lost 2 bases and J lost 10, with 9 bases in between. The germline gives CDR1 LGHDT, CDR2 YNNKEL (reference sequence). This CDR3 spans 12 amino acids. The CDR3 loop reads CASSQLPGEQFF. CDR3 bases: TGTGCCAGCAGCCAATTACCCGGGGAGCAGTTCTTC.

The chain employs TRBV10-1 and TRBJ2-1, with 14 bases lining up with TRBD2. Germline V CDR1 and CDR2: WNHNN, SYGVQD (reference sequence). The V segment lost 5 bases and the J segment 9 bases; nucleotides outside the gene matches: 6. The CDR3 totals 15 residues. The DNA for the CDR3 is TGCGCCAGCAGTCTGACTAGCGGGGGGGCATTTGAGCAGTTCTTC. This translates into CASSLTSGGAFEQFF.

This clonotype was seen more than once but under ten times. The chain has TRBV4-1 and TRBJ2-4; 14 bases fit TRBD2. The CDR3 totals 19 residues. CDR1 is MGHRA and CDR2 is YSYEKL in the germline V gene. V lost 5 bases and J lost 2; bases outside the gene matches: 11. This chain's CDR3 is CASSWGLAGARGTKNIQYF. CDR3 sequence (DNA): TGCGCCAGCAGCTGGGGACTAGCGGGGGCCAGGGGAACCAAAAACATTCAGTACTTC.

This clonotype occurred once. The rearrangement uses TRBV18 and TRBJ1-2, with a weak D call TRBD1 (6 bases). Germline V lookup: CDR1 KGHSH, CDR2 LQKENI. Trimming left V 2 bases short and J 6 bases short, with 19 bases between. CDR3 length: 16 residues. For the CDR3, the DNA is TGTGCCAGCTCACCAATAGACACAGGGTTGGTTGATGGCTACACCTTC. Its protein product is CASSPIDTGLVDGYTF.

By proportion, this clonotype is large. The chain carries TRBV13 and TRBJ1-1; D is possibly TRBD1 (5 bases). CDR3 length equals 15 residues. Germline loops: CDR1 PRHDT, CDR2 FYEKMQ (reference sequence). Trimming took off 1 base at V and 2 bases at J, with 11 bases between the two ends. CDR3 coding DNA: TGTGCCAGCAGCTTAGCTCAGGGAGGTAACACTGAAGCTTTCTTT. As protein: CASSLAQGGNTEAFF.